This T cell receptor beta chain was found in a study of blood T cell repertoires in COVID-19. The germline CDR1 and CDR2 sequences are MDHEN and SYDVKM. CDR3 length equals 11 residues. With 8 bases removed from V and 9 bases from J, the gap between germline ends came to 13 bases. Sequencing was performed with immunoSEQ multiplex PCR; in TCRdb, only in-frame clones are kept and a portion is missing. The table shows over 150,000 clones, with approximately 84% occurring only once. In terms of age and location, participants ranged from about 18 to 95 years and lived in about two dozen US areas. In Cohort 3, a recovered donor had either two negative PCRs, clearance, or symptom resolution.

The rearrangement links TRBV28 to TRBJ1-1; D is uncertain. The receptor was isolated from a woman younger than 45 who had recovered from COVID-19. Input material: PBMCs or T cells enriched from blood (not recorded which). The CDR3 DNA sequence: TGTGCCAGCGGTATCAGCGGGAAAGCTTTCTTT. Encoded protein: CASGISGKAFF.